The 21 T cell receptor beta chains below were found in one sample sequenced in a study of T cell responses to AZD1222 COVID-19 vaccine (dated by TCRdb to the early 2020s). Per the publication, the time point label means: baseline before first vaccination. The receptor library was made with the immunoSEQ multiplex PCR assay. Drawn from immuneACCESS, this table holds only the in-frame rearrangements with V and J called that TCRdb kept. Clones are partly lost; checked studies trace under half to an unresolved V gene and leave the rest unexplained. Here the sample has fewer than 90,000 clones; roughly 88% occur a single time. The ten most abundant clones make up roughly 11% of the sample. Material: peripheral blood, obtained on day 0 of AZD1222 vaccination. The receptors derive from an adult in good health.

The chain joins TRBV27 to TRBJ1-1; perhaps TRBD1 as D (5 bases). Looked up from germline, CDR1 is MNHEY and CDR2 is SMNVEV (reference sequence). The CDR3 has 14 amino acids. V was trimmed by 5 bases and J by 10 bases, leaving 20 bases between them. CDR3 region: CASSPGLSIPGAFF. The CDR3 bases are TGTGCCAGCAGTCCGGGACTATCCATTCCGGGAGCTTTCTTT.

The rearrangement joins TRBV19 to TRBJ2-7, with D possibly being TRBD2 (5 bases). The V gene lost 2 bases and the J gene lost 1 base, with 15 bases spanning the gap. This CDR3 is 16 amino acids long. Germline V gene data show CDR1 as LNHDA and CDR2 as SQIVND (reference sequence). The CDR3: CASSIPGRGGSYEQYF. The CDR3 DNA follows: TGTGCCAGTAGTATACCCGGTCGTGGCGGGTCCTACGAGCAGTACTTC.

This clone has only a few counts. The chain carries TRBV2 and TRBJ1-6; D might be TRBD1 (5 bases). The V end was cut by 6 bases, the J end by 7 bases, with 16 bases between. This CDR3 has 15 residues. Germline assignment: CDR1 SNHLY and CDR2 FYNNEI. CDR3 protein: CASSQMGGTNSPLHF. DNA of the CDR3: TGTGCCAGCAGCCAAATGGGGGGGACCAATTCACCCCTCCACTTT.

The rearrangement joins TRBV19 to TRBJ2-3; D remains ambiguous. The CDR3 covers 11 residues. V lost 3 bases, J lost 5 bases, and 3 bases lay in between. Germline V gene lookup returns CDR1 LNHDA and CDR2 SQIVND (reference sequence). The CDR3 bases are TGTGCCAGTAGTATTGTAGATACGCAGTATTTT. The encoded protein is CASSIVDTQYF. The full variable domain, rest sourced from reference TRBV19 and TRBJ2-3, is DGGITQSPKYLFRKEGQNVTLSCEQNLNHDAMYWYRQDPGQGLRLIYYSQIVNDFQKGDIAEGYSVSREKKESFPLTVTSAQKNPTAFYLCASSIVDTQYFGPGTRLTVL.

This CDR3 reads CARDQGNSGNTIYF. The CDR3 DNA sequence: TGTGCCAGGGACCAGGGAAACTCTGGAAACACCATATATTTT. The chain combines TRBV30 with TRBJ1-3; maybe TRBD1 (5 bases). Germline V gene data show CDR1 as GTSNPN and CDR2 as SVGIG (reference sequence). The CDR3 has 14 amino acids. The ends were cut back, 8 bases at V and 0 bases at J, with 14 bases in the middle.

This clone has only one observation. This sequence joins TRBV28 and TRBJ1-3; 8 bases line up with TRBD1. Germline trimming cut 7 bases from V and 3 bases from J; bases unmatched to any gene: 5. The CDR3 runs to 14 residues. Per germline, CDR1 MDHEN and CDR2 SYDVKM. CDR3 amino acids: CASTLDRVGNTIYF. DNA of the CDR3: TGTGCCAGCACCTTGGACAGGGTTGGAAACACCATATATTTT.

The gene calls are TRBV19 and TRBJ1-1; D may be TRBD1 (6 bases). CDR3 length equals 14 residues. Per germline, CDR1 LNHDA and CDR2 SQIVND (reference sequence). V was shortened by 7 bases and J by 1 base, with 13 bases between the two germline ends. The CDR3 region has the DNA TGTGCCAGTAAAAGGACAGAAACGAACACTGAAGCTTTCTTT. Amino acids: CASKRTETNTEAFF. The full variable domain, rest sourced from reference TRBV19 and TRBJ1-1, is DGGITQSPKYLFRKEGQNVTLSCEQNLNHDAMYWYRQDPGQGLRLIYYSQIVNDFQKGDIAEGYSVSREKKESFPLTVTSAQKNPTAFYLCASKRTETNTEAFFGQGTRLTVV.

For the CDR3, the DNA is TGTGCCAGCAGTTTACGGAGCTATGGCTACACCTTC. This encodes CASSLRSYGYTF. V usage is TRBV12-3 or TRBV12-4 and J usage is TRBJ1-2; D is uncertain. V lost 2 bases and J 4 bases, leaving 5 bases between the germline ends. There are 12 residues in the CDR3.

The chain recombines TRBV5-6 with TRBJ2-3; TRBD2 matches 11 bases. CDR1 SGHDT and CDR2 YYEEEE come from the germline V gene. This CDR3 spans 18 amino acids. J was trimmed by 0 bases and V by 4 bases; bases with no gene match: 10. This CDR3 reads CASSQLAGALPSTDTQYF. Here the CDR3 DNA reads TGTGCCAGCAGCCAACTAGCGGGGGCACTTCCTAGCACAGATACGCAGTATTTT.

The chain is built from TRBV19 and TRBJ1-1; D ambiguous. Trimming took 1 base from V and 2 from J, leaving 17 bases between them. There are 17 residues in the CDR3. Germline V CDR1 and CDR2: LNHDA, SQIVND (reference sequence). The DNA for the CDR3 is TGTGCCAGTAGTATAGGAGGTCCCTTTACTCCCAACACTGAAGCTTTCTTT. As protein: CASSIGGPFTPNTEAFF.

This clone was counted a few times. J is TRBJ1-1 and V is TRBV5-5; D remains ambiguous. V lost 4 bases, J lost 10 bases, and 11 bases lay in between. This CDR3 has 11 amino acids. CDR1 SGHKS and CDR2 YYEKEE come from the germline V gene (reference sequence). CDR3 bases: TGTGCCAGCAGCCCCCAGGACGGAGCTTTCTTT. Its protein is CASSPQDGAFF.

This chain links TRBV5-1 with TRBJ1-3; the match to TRBD1 covers 9 bases. There are 15 residues in the CDR3. J was trimmed by 3 bases and V by 4 bases; bases with no gene match: 5. The germline V gene encodes CDR1 SGHRS and CDR2 YFSETQ. The CDR3 DNA reads TGCGCCAGCAGCGCAGGGACAGGGTTTGGAAACACCATATATTTT. Translating it yields CASSAGTGFGNTIYF.

The CDR3 region is CASIPNGHQPQHF. In DNA form, the CDR3 reads TGTGCCAGCATCCCTAACGGTCATCAGCCCCAGCATTTT. This chain connects TRBV28 to TRBJ1-5, with D uncertain. CDR1 is MDHEN and CDR2 is SYDVKM in the germline V gene. The CDR3 length is 13 residues. The V gene lost 7 bases and the J gene lost 5 bases, with 12 bases spanning the gap.

This clone was observed a few times. CDR3 sequence: CASSFMRGVTGELFF. In DNA, the CDR3 is TGTGCCAGCAGCTTCATGCGGGGGGTAACTGGGGAGCTGTTTTTT. The chain has TRBV11-2 and TRBJ2-2; TRBD2 agrees at 8 bases. V was clipped by 3 bases and J by 8 bases; unmatched bases: 8. The germline gives CDR1 SGHAT, CDR2 FQNNGV. The CDR3 spans 15 residues.

V usage is TRBV2 and J usage is TRBJ1-5, with D possibly being TRBD1 (6 bases). The germline V gene has CDR1 SNHLY and CDR2 FYNNEI. With 5 bases removed from V and 1 base from J, the gap between germline ends came to 9 bases. This CDR3 is built from 14 residues. This CDR3 is CASSSQGSNQPQHF. As DNA, the CDR3 is TGTGCCAGCAGTTCACAGGGAAGCAATCAGCCCCAGCATTTT.

A single count supports this clone. The chain employs TRBV9 and TRBJ1-5; D gene uncertain. The CDR3 loop spans 15 amino acids. Germline assignment: CDR1 SGDLS and CDR2 YYNGEE. The V end lost 0 bases, the J end lost 0 bases, and 7 bases lay between the germline ends. The CDR3 DNA reads as TGTGCCAGCAGCGTAGGTGGGGATAGCAATCAGCCCCAGCATTTT. Protein product: CASSVGGDSNQPQHF. Filled out from reference TRBV9 and TRBJ1-5, the complete variable domain reads DSGVTQTPKHLITATGQRVTLRCSPRSGDLSVYWYQQSLDQGLQFLIQYYNGEERAKGNILERFSAQQFPDLHSELNLSSLELGDSALYFCASSVGGDSNQPQHFGDGTRLSIL.

V and J are TRBV28 and TRBJ2-7; TRBD2 agrees at 9 bases. V shed 3 bases, J shed 0 bases, and the junction held 9 bases outside the gene matches. This CDR3 is 17 amino acids long. Germline CDR1 is MDHEN and CDR2 is SYDVKM. The chain's CDR3 is CASSFGRLAASSYEQYV. In DNA, the CDR3 is TGTGCCAGCAGTTTTGGACGACTAGCGGCAAGCTCCTACGAGCAGTACGTC.

V gene TRBV7-9 combines with J gene TRBJ1-1; no clear D gene. Trimming shortened V by 1 base and J by 0 bases, and 6 bases separated the two germline ends. The germline gives CDR1 SEHNR, CDR2 FQNEAQ (reference sequence). The CDR3 extends over 14 amino acids. As DNA, the CDR3 is TGTGCCAGCAGCTTAGGAACCATGAACACTGAAGCTTTCTTT. Its translation is CASSLGTMNTEAFF.

This clone was seen only once. The DNA is left out, because the CDR3 cannot be placed on it with certainty; the CDR3 is given as TCRdb lists it. This chain connects TRBV6-5 to TRBJ2-3; TRBD2 is the table's D call and was not checked against the DNA. Per germline, CDR1 MNHEY and CDR2 SVGAGI. The CDR3 has 15 residues if both end residues are counted. The CDR3 protein is CASSTSSSVIDTQYF.

This clone was counted only a few times. J is TRBJ1-1 and V is TRBV18; 7 nucleotides match TRBD1. The V gene's germline CDR1 is KGHSH and CDR2 LQKENI. The CDR3 runs to 16 residues. With 6 bases clipped from V and 1 base from J, the junction kept 11 bases outside the gene matches. CDR3 nucleotides: TGTGCCAGCTCCCTCCGGGACAGCAGTACGAACACTGAAGCTTTCTTT. Its translation is CASSLRDSSTNTEAFF.

The V gene is TRBV28, the J gene TRBJ2-1; TRBD2 might be the D (6 bases). V was shortened by 2 bases and J by 14 bases, with 10 bases between the two germline ends. This CDR3 is built from 11 residues. CDR1 and CDR2 from the germline V gene are MDHEN and SYDVKM. As DNA, the CDR3 is TGTGCCAGCAGTTTAGGGCGGGATGAGTTCTTC. Protein: CASSLGRDEFF.